This TCR beta chain was sequenced during a study of blood T cell repertoires in COVID-19. In the study overall: Sites in the United States, Italy and Spain provided acute and convalescent COVID-19 samples. Sources were T cells, B-cell-depleted T cells, or PBMCs; the material itself was cDNA or gDNA.

This CDR3 comprises 14 residues. The V and J ends lost 4 bases and 4 bases, in that order; junction bases with no gene match: 6. The germline CDR1 and CDR2 sequences are SGHRS and YFSETQ. The authors' processing: The assay estimated nucleated cells by amplifying reference gene primers. Assay: immunoSEQ multiplex PCR; the TCRdb copy retains only in-frame clones and omits some. That table gives V, J and clone size, and the DNA gave D and trimming. The sample lists just under 150,000 clones, about 87% occurring once. The genes are TRBV5-1 and TRBJ2-5; 8 bases are a match to TRBD2. This receptor was obtained from a man aged 45 to 65 who had recovered from COVID-19. Sequenced material: peripheral blood. The CDR3 DNA reads as TGCGCCAGCAGCGTGGGACTAGTTCGAGAGACCCAGTACTTC. Protein product: CASSVGLVRETQYF. Supplemented by reference TRBV5-1 and TRBJ2-5, the full variable domain reads KAGVTQTPRYLIKTRGQQVTLSCSPISGHRSVSWYQQTPGQGLQFLFEYFSETQRNKGNFPGRFSGRQFSNSRSEMNVSTLELGDSALYLCASSVGLVRETQYFGPGTRLLVL.